Detailed here is one T cell receptor (beta chain). Germline and junction disagree at one end, which may indicate a read error. The data were obtained in a study of T cell clones after liver transplantation. Study summary: HCV positivity affected three of eight recipients; the rest lacked autoimmune or viral indications.

CDR1 is SEHNR and CDR2 is FQNEAQ in the germline V gene (reference sequence). This CDR3 region has 14 residues. This table comes from immunoSEQ multiplex PCR, and its TCRdb copy is limited to in-frame clones, with some not included. The data hold tens of thousands of clones, with 80% to 95% observed a single time. The chain combines TRBV7-9 with TRBJ2-7; the D call may be TRBD1 or TRBD2 (5 bases each). This clonotype was obtained from a human patient who received a liver transplant. Some T cells may be transferred from the graft donor. Sequenced material: CD4+ T cells from blood, taken less than 27 months after liver transplant. The CDR3 coding sequence is TGTGCCAGCAGCATCGGGACCATATCCTCCGAGCAGTACTTC. Encoded protein: CASSIGTISSEQYF.